Below, one T cell receptor (beta chain) is given with its context. Its antigen is unknown. Base qualities are not provided; no much larger clone lies one nucleotide away. This entry is derived from a study of cytomegalovirus exposure and HLA in healthy donors listed by TCRdb under 2017. General notes on the study: An earlier analysis of several hundred of the donors reported 250 to 350 Gb of sequence data and 95 million to 120 million unique TCR beta sequences obtained from roughly 180 million T cells. Roughly 300 gigabases of sequencing data and roughly 81 million unique TCR sequences made up an early release that covered fewer than 650 HLA-typed donors. The genetic ancestry cluster associated with self-reported Caucasian donors included 81% of the approximately 430 genotyped donors. The study aimed to test whether signatures of past pathogen exposure could be identified by cataloging public T cell receptors. The T cell repertoires of roughly 660 subjects were profiled by immunosequencing and related to cytomegalovirus serostatus. Besides the first cohort of about 730 subjects, a separate validation cohort made up of over 100 different subjects was used. To predict cytomegalovirus infection status, the study brought together high-throughput TCR immunosequencing, statistical association of individual TCRs with disease status, and machine learning. A later analysis re-analyzed previously published TCR beta repertoires from 550 to 700 donors and added high-resolution HLA genotyping to study TCR occurrence patterns. Rather than drawing on any new phenotypic data, the later analysis identified candidate immune exposures from TCR beta sequences and the way those sequences occurred across donors. In an earlier analysis of 587 of the donors, high-throughput TCR beta sequencing was used to judge whether each TCR beta V gene segment behaved as functional or pseudogenic. Donor age, sex, ethnicity and CMV serostatus were compiled alongside the repertoire data. Genome-wide SNP genotypes for about 60% of the roughly 670 donors were used in a later genetic analysis, which treated that subset as a discovery cohort. All discovery cohort repertoires had been generated on a single sequencing platform. Class I and class II HLA loci were covered by the typing at four-digit resolution. Typing coverage differed by locus: A, B, C, DRB1 and DQB1 were typed in about 629-640 donors, DQA1 in 500 to 550, DPA1 in some 600, and DPB1 in just under 490. Because of strong linkage in the cohort, four to six DR-DQ haplotypes were treated as single units for association and clustering. Among about 400 genotyped donors of the cohort, an average of around 250,000 unique TCR beta nucleotide sequences was sequenced per donor, of which about 19% were non-productive.

Results and caveats for the whole study, not just this receptor: When HLA alleles, especially DR and DQ, strongly co-occurred, TCR associations were difficult to assign to individual alleles. Because counts were too low, about 17 rarely observed V segments, including chromosome 9 orphons, were excluded from the earlier analysis of several hundred of the donors. Because some donors lacked HLA typing at each locus, the association tests relied only on the typed subset. A further reported finding was that TCR beta sequences accurately predicted the HLA-A and HLA-B alleles for most subjects in the first cohort. The only immune exposure information available for the cohort was CMV serostatus. V-gene and J-gene trimming of TCR beta chains was associated with a missense DCLRE1C variant in a later genetic analysis, and the association was replicated in an independent cohort. A cluster of highly shared sequence variants was judged likely to represent a technical artifact of the sequencing pipeline. Some IMGT-functional V segments, including TRBV6-2 and TRBV6-3, could not be distinguished by the 87-base-pair reads and were therefore excluded. Compared with equally common non-associated chains, HLA-associated TCR beta chains in a later analysis were more clonally expanded and had lower generation probabilities. According to a later analysis, parvovirus B19, influenza, CMV and Epstein-Barr virus appeared linked to several top co-occurrence clusters. An earlier analysis of around 500 of the donors showed that most TCR beta V segments appeared in productive rearrangements either about 87% or about 30% of the time, which broadly matched IMGT annotations. This cohort had only TCR beta chains sequenced, and the lack of alpha or paired-chain data limited which features could be detected. In a later analysis, 16,951 TCR beta sequences were associated with specific HLA alleles at a false discovery rate of 0.05. In a later analysis, the rate of TCR association differed among HLA loci, with DRB1 alleles having the most associated TCRs and HLA-C alleles having the fewest. Compared with the 666-donor mean, donors in an Asian-associated ancestry cluster had fewer N-insertions in productive TCRs, according to a later genetic analysis. The classifier was reported to diagnose cytomegalovirus status with high specificity and sensitivity in both the original and validation cohorts. A total of fewer than 200 TCR beta chains were listed by the study as associated with cytomegalovirus. Across donors, most TCR sequences were observed very rarely, whereas some public TCRs were present in many individuals. The presence/absence analyses assumed that sequencing depth was roughly uniform across donors, and that assumption may not be true. The authors suggested that the approach could potentially be extended to other disease states and immunological phenotypes. Three of the identified cytomegalovirus-associated TCR beta chains were confirmed in vitro to be specific for cytomegalovirus antigens. Most CMV-associated TCR beta chains appeared to be HLA-restricted in a later analysis, and the HLA associations seemed to be driven largely by CMV exposure. Correlated functional status among segregating V segments might be attributable to linkage disequilibrium, but an unknown experimental factor could not be ruled out.

The library was obtained by the immunoSEQ multiplex PCR assay. The multiplex PCR relied on a mix of 60 forward primers for TCR Vbeta segments and 13 reverse primers for TCR Jbeta segments. Amplification of the CDR3 region of rearranged TCR beta genes was performed with a multiplex PCR assay on genomic DNA. The Illumina HiSeq System was used to sequence the amplified TCR beta libraries as 87-base-pair reads. The study's own analysis went as follows. A later analysis tallied about 77 million unique TCR beta chains across the 640 or so repertoires, and roughly 11 million of those chains were shared by two or more donors. A nearest-neighbor algorithm error-corrected the raw reads and collapsed the reads into unique sequences, merging closely related sequences to remove PCR and sequencing errors. Alignment of CDR3 sequences to IMGT reference sequences was used to assign V, D and J gene segments. For a sequence to be retained, a match of at least six nucleotides to both a V gene segment and a J gene segment was required. A rearrangement was called productive if the CDR3 had no stop codons and remained in frame with V and J, and every other rearrangement was called non-productive. Following IMGT convention, CDR3 was defined as the stretch from the second conserved V-encoded cysteine up to the conserved J-encoded phenylalanine. Sequences without an unambiguous match to a single V gene segment were excluded from the earlier analysis of a few hundred of the donors. An earlier analysis of just under 600 of the donors called V segments functional above 56.7% productive rearrangements and segregating when the between-donor standard deviation exceeded 5%. A statistical classification framework was built to diagnose cytomegalovirus status from the catalog of TCR beta chain sequences. In a later analysis, TCR nucleotide sequences were compared against IMGT/GENE-DB human TR gene sequences so that V and J genes could be assigned. In a later analysis, CDR3 sequences and most-parsimonious VDJ recombination scenarios were assigned using the TCRdist pipeline. In a later analysis, each TCR beta chain was defined by its CDR3 amino acid sequence together with its V-gene family, and reads without a unique V-gene family were excluded. As a way to deal with suspected cross-contamination and a sequencing artifact, a later analysis dropped more than 500 nucleotide sequences that were highly shared and had low generation probability. In a later analysis, a clonal expansion index was calculated for each public chain from normalized within-repertoire ranks of inferred template counts. In a later analysis, generation probabilities were computed using a VDJ recombination model fitted to out-of-frame rearrangements, and the results were checked against IGoR. Hypergeometric tests were used in a later analysis to score TCR-TCR, TCR-HLA and TCR-CMV co-occurrence, with a repertoire-size bias correction applied to the TCR pairs. False discovery rates were estimated in a later analysis by permuting HLA or CMV assignments 20 times. In a later analysis, co-occurring TCRs were grouped using DBSCAN, with TCRdist sequence similarity added in when clustering inside HLA-allele-positive subsets. Repertoires with fewer than 30,000 or more than 120,000 public chains were left out of co-occurrence clustering, as were about 5 repertoires with anomalous nucleotide sharing. TCRdb limited this immuneACCESS table to in-frame rearrangements with V and J called. A share of clones is missing; checked studies link under half to unresolved V genes, and the rest is unexplained. D and trimming were read from the DNA, whereas the V and J calls and clone size are those reported in that table. The sample profile shows more than 130,000 clones; 80% of them were found once. The ten largest clones capture around 4.9% of the sample.

The CDR3, cysteine through phenylalanine, is 14 amino acids long. Only the CDR3 region is kept as DNA, spanning 42 bases read in frame from base 1. V lost 7 bases and J lost 6 bases, and the count of bases not matched to a germline gene is 9. Based on the germline V gene, the CDR1 and CDR2 sequences are WSHSY and SAAADI. The cohort consisted of 666 healthy bone marrow donors. At the time of sampling, all cohort members were nominally healthy, though unrecorded immune exposures were likely present. The donor was CMV seronegative and was included in the group of 352 seronegative cohort members. A peripheral blood sample was collected from each donor, and TCR beta sequencing was performed on peripheral blood mononuclear cells. Genomic DNA extraction from the blood cell samples was performed with the Qiagen DNeasy Blood Extraction Kit.

The source of this sequence is a male donor in good health and CMV-seronegative. Rearrangement joined TRBV10-2 to TRBJ2-3; 8 nucleotides in the junction match TRBD2. The sequenced sample consisted of PBMCs. The DNA sequence is given as TGCGCCAGCAAATCACGGGGGGGCCACGATACGCAGTATTTT. It is translated as CASKSRGGHDTQYF.